Presented here are 3 T cell receptor beta chains from one specimen sequenced in a study of blood T cell repertoires in COVID-19. Using immunoSEQ multiplex PCR, the repertoire was profiled, and TCRdb retains in-frame clones only, with some absent. This table holds over 50,000 clones, 88% found once. The material sequenced was peripheral blood. These receptors all stem from a human donor in a cohort sampled during active COVID-19.

The gene calls are TRBV9 and TRBJ1-5; 8 bases match TRBD1. Germline CDR1 and CDR2: SGDLS and YYNGEE. V lost 5 bases, J lost 2 bases, and 6 bases stayed unmatched. The length of the CDR3 is 15 residues. This CDR3 is CASSAGTGRNQPQHF. In DNA, the CDR3 is TGTGCCAGCAGTGCCGGGACAGGACGCAATCAGCCCCAGCATTTT.

This clone was seen only once. The chain joins TRBV27 to TRBJ2-1, with TRBD2 matching 11 bases. This CDR3 has 15 amino acids. Germline loops: CDR1 MNHEY, CDR2 SMNVEV (reference sequence). J gave up 4 bases and V 7 bases, and 6 bases lay outside the gene matches. The CDR3 nucleotides read TGTGCCAGCACCGGACTAGCGGGCCCTTACAATGAGCAGTTCTTC. This encodes CASTGLAGPYNEQFF.

The V and J genes are TRBV24-1 and TRBJ2-1, with 7 bases aligning to TRBD1. Germline-derived CDR1 and CDR2 are KGHDR and SFDVKD. With 4 bases clipped from V and 6 bases from J, the junction kept 8 bases outside the gene matches. This CDR3 region has 15 residues. The CDR3 DNA follows: TGTGCCACCAGTGACACAGGGGACCCAGCCAATGAGCAGTTCTTC. It yields the protein CATSDTGDPANEQFF.